These T cell receptor beta chains were read from a single sample in a study of cytomegalovirus exposure and HLA in healthy donors. Produced via immunoSEQ multiplex PCR; TCRdb's table is partial and in-frame only. The table lists 110,000 or so clones, around 77% of them singletons, with around 5.8% in the top ten. The sequenced material came from PBMCs. The source is a man aged 18 to 29 in good health and CMV-seropositive. CDR3s include the opening cysteine and the closing phenylalanine or tryptophan. D genes are given only for firm matches. Rows give clone size only sometimes, using once, few, many, or a class for an expanded clone.

V: TRBV11-2; D: TRBD2; size: NA; J: TRBJ2-2; CDR3: CASRPGGRAYGELFF; DNA: TGTGCCAGCAGGCCGGGGGGGCGGGCCTACGGGGAGCTGTTTTTT
V: TRBV6-5; D: TRBD2; size: NA; J: TRBJ2-3; CDR3: CASSYEGGRTDTQYF; DNA: TGTGCCAGCAGTTACGAGGGCGGGAGAACAGATACGCAGTATTTT
V: TRBV18; D: TRBD1; size: NA; J: TRBJ1-3; CDR3: CASSPSGQLIGNTIYF; DNA: TGTGCCAGCTCACCGTCGGGACAGTTAATTGGAAACACCATATATTTT
V: TRBV10-3; D: NA; size: NA; J: TRBJ1-1; CDR3: CAISELYSGSWNTEAFF; DNA: TGTGCCATCAGTGAGTTGTACTCGGGTAGCTGGAACACTGAAGCTTTCTTT
V: TRBV11-2; D: TRBD2; size: NA; J: TRBJ2-1; CDR3: CASSLQAGGPHEQFF; DNA: TGTGCCAGCAGCTTACAGGCGGGAGGGCCCCATGAGCAGTTCTTC
V: TRBV5-6; D: TRBD2; size: NA; J: TRBJ2-7; CDR3: CASSQRENYEQYF; DNA: TGTGCCAGCAGCCAGCGGGAAAACTACGAGCAGTACTTC
V: TRBV5-6; D: TRBD1; size: NA; J: TRBJ1-2; CDR3: CASRLRQGGYGYTF; DNA: TGTGCCAGCAGACTAAGACAGGGCGGCTATGGCTACACCTTC
V: TRBV6-1; D: NA; size: NA; J: TRBJ2-4; CDR3: CASRAGLTKNIQYF; DNA: TGTGCCAGCAGGGCAGGGTTGACAAAAAACATTCAGTACTTC
V: TRBV7-9; D: TRBD2; size: NA; J: TRBJ2-1; CDR3: CASSPRTSGDYEQFF; DNA: TGTGCCAGCAGCCCACGGACTAGCGGGGACTATGAGCAGTTCTTC
V: TRBV2; D: TRBD2; size: NA; J: TRBJ2-1; CDR3: CASSAVRTSESSYNEQFF; DNA: TGTGCCAGCAGTGCGGTCCGGACTAGCGAGAGCTCCTACAATGAGCAGTTCTTC
V: TRBV6-1; D: TRBD1; size: few; J: TRBJ1-2; CDR3: CASRSDRVDGYTF; DNA: TGTGCCAGCAGGTCGGACAGGGTCGATGGCTACACCTTC
V: TRBV7-2; D: TRBD1; size: NA; J: TRBJ1-1; CDR3: CASSRQGAGAFF; DNA: TGTGCCAGCAGCCGACAGGGGGCGGGGGCTTTCTTT
V: TRBV4-2; D: NA; size: NA; J: TRBJ1-4; CDR3: CASSRVGGESEKLFF; DNA: TGTGCCAGCAGCCGAGTTGGGGGCGAGAGTGAAAAACTGTTTTTT
V: TRBV11-2; D: NA; size: NA; J: TRBJ2-1; CDR3: CASSRWANSYNEQFF; DNA: TGTGCCAGCAGCCGATGGGCAAACTCCTACAATGAGCAGTTCTTC
V: TRBV10-2; D: NA; size: once; J: TRBJ1-5; CDR3: CASSEWAGDSNQPQHF; DNA: TGCGCCAGCAGTGAATGGGCAGGGGATAGCAATCAGCCCCAGCATTTT
V: TRBV7-3; D: TRBD1; size: once; J: TRBJ2-2; CDR3: CASSQDRGNGELFF; DNA: TGTGCCAGCAGCCAAGACAGGGGTAACGGGGAGCTGTTTTTT
V: TRBV5-6; D: NA; size: NA; J: TRBJ2-3; CDR3: CASSLQPRADTQYF; DNA: TGTGCCAGCAGCCTTCAGCCCAGGGCAGATACGCAGTATTTT
V: TRBV2; D: NA; size: NA; J: TRBJ2-7; CDR3: CASSESSSSYEQYF; DNA: TGTGCCAGCAGTGAATCCTCGAGCTCCTACGAGCAGTACTTC
V: TRBV5-6; D: NA; size: NA; J: TRBJ1-6; CDR3: CASSLIDRSSYNSPLHF; DNA: TGTGCCAGCAGCTTGATTGATAGGAGCTCCTATAATTCACCCCTCCACTTT
V: TRBV2; D: TRBD1; size: NA; J: TRBJ1-2; CDR3: CASRGDRENGYTF; DNA: TGTGCCAGCAGGGGGGACAGGGAGAATGGCTACACCTTC
V: TRBV11-3; D: NA; size: NA; J: TRBJ2-7; CDR3: CASSLGHSSYEQYF; DNA: TGTGCCAGCAGCTTGGGCCACAGCTCCTACGAGCAGTACTTC
V: TRBV27; D: NA; size: NA; J: TRBJ1-4; CDR3: CASSPNSWTEQDEKLFF; DNA: TGTGCCAGCAGTCCCAACAGCTGGACAGAGCAGGATGAAAAACTGTTTTTT
V: TRBV6-1; D: NA; size: once; J: TRBJ1-3; CDR3: CASSRAVPAGNTIYF; DNA: TGTGCCAGCAGCCGAGCGGTCCCGGCTGGAAACACCATATATTTT
V: TRBV6-5; D: NA; size: once; J: TRBJ2-1; CDR3: CASSYNPDREQFF; DNA: TGTGCCAGCAGTTACAACCCGGACAGAGAGCAGTTCTTC
V: TRBV28; D: NA; size: NA; J: TRBJ2-4; CDR3: CASSPDTEDIQYF; DNA: TGTGCCAGCAGCCCCGACACGGAAGACATTCAGTACTTC
V: TRBV11-2; D: NA; size: NA; J: TRBJ1-1; CDR3: CASSLDFSFGAFF; DNA: TGTGCCAGCAGCCTGGACTTTTCCTTTGGGGCTTTCTTT
V: TRBV18; D: TRBD1; size: NA; J: TRBJ1-1; CDR3: CASSPFTGGDTEAFF; DNA: TGTGCCAGCTCACCATTTACAGGGGGCGACACTGAAGCTTTCTTT
V: TRBV5-1; D: TRBD2; size: NA; J: TRBJ2-1; CDR3: CASSVTSGGANEQFF; DNA: TGCGCCAGCAGCGTGACTAGCGGAGGGGCCAATGAGCAGTTCTTC
V: TRBV7-6; D: NA; size: NA; J: TRBJ2-1; CDR3: CASSLDGTQIYNEQFF; DNA: TGTGCCAGCAGCTTAGATGGGACACAAATCTACAATGAGCAGTTCTTC
V: TRBV5-1; D: NA; size: NA; J: TRBJ2-7; CDR3: CASSLDPGASYEQYF; DNA: TGCGCCAGCAGCTTGGATCCGGGAGCATCCTACGAGCAGTACTTC
V: TRBV18; D: NA; size: NA; J: TRBJ1-2; CDR3: CASSPRVMTNYGYTF; DNA: TGTGCCAGCTCACCTCGGGTAATGACTAACTATGGCTACACCTTC
V: TRBV7-9; D: NA; size: NA; J: TRBJ2-3; CDR3: CASSLVSGTDTQYF; DNA: TGTGCCAGCAGCTTAGTGTCCGGCACAGATACGCAGTATTTT
V: TRBV5-5; D: NA; size: NA; J: TRBJ2-1; CDR3: CASTSWTATSYNEQFF; DNA: TGTGCCAGCACCAGTTGGACAGCGACCTCCTACAATGAGCAGTTCTTC
V: TRBV7-3; D: NA; size: NA; J: TRBJ1-1; CDR3: CASSATGIGSAYTEAFF; DNA: TGTGCCAGCAGCGCAACGGGGATCGGATCGGCGTACACTGAAGCTTTCTTT
V: TRBV4-2; D: TRBD2; size: NA; J: TRBJ2-2; CDR3: CASSQGQGLAGDYSVTGELFF; DNA: TGTGCCAGCAGCCAAGGCCAAGGACTAGCGGGAGATTATTCAGTCACCGGGGAGCTGTTTTTT
V: TRBV19; D: NA; size: NA; J: TRBJ1-1; CDR3: CASKGGSEAFF; DNA: TGTGCCAGCAAAGGGGGTTCTGAAGCTTTCTTT
V: TRBV28; D: NA; size: NA; J: TRBJ1-5; CDR3: CASSVDSNQPQHF; DNA: TGTGCCAGCAGCGTAGATAGCAATCAGCCCCAGCATTTT
V: TRBV9; D: NA; size: few; J: TRBJ2-2; CDR3: CASRDTMGGSEAGELFF; DNA: TGTGCCAGCCGGGACACGATGGGCGGGAGTGAGGCCGGGGAGCTGTTTTTT
V: TRBV23-1; D: TRBD2; size: NA; J: TRBJ2-7; CDR3: CASSRRLAGTYEQYF; DNA: TGCGCCAGCAGTCGTCGACTAGCGGGGACGTACGAGCAGTACTTC
V: TRBV5-6; D: NA; size: NA; J: TRBJ1-1; CDR3: CASSLPTEEQAEAFF; DNA: TGTGCCAGCAGCCTTCCTACAGAAGAACAAGCTGAAGCTTTCTTT
V: TRBV18; D: NA; size: NA; J: TRBJ1-3; CDR3: CASSPRQENAIYF; DNA: TGTGCCAGCTCACCCCGGCAGGAAAACGCCATATATTTT
V: TRBV29-1; D: TRBD2; size: NA; J: TRBJ2-2; CDR3: CSGSGRSTGELFF; DNA: TGCAGCGGAAGCGGGAGAAGTACCGGGGAGCTGTTTTTT
V: TRBV7-3; D: NA; size: NA; J: TRBJ2-1; CDR3: CASSSDSDEQFF; DNA: TGTGCCAGCAGCTCCGATTCGGATGAGCAGTTCTTC
V: TRBV27; D: TRBD1; size: few; J: TRBJ1-5; CDR3: CASSLKQGWLQPQHF; DNA: TGTGCCAGCAGTTTGAAACAGGGGTGGCTCCAGCCCCAGCATTTT
V: TRBV6-6; D: NA; size: once; J: TRBJ1-2; CDR3: CASFTHPGGYTF; DNA: TGTGCCAGCTTCACCCACCCGGGGGGCTACACCTTC
V: TRBV6-1; D: TRBD1; size: once; J: TRBJ1-5; CDR3: CASSKVDRGNQPQHF; DNA: TGTGCCAGCAGCAAGGTAGACAGGGGCAATCAGCCCCAGCATTTT
V: TRBV5-1; D: TRBD1; size: NA; J: TRBJ1-1; CDR3: CASSFFTGAFVDTEAFF; DNA: TGCGCCAGCAGCTTTTTCACAGGGGCGTTTGTGGACACTGAAGCTTTCTTT
V: TRBV6-1; D: NA; size: NA; J: TRBJ1-2; CDR3: CARGDYYGYTF; DNA: TGTGCCAGAGGGGACTATTATGGCTACACCTTC
V: TRBV4-2; D: NA; size: NA; J: TRBJ1-6; CDR3: CASNQGQALSYNSPLHF; DNA: TGTGCCAGCAACCAGGGGCAGGCGCTCTCCTATAATTCACCCCTCCACTTT
V: TRBV28; D: NA; size: NA; J: TRBJ1-5; CDR3: CASSFSGQPQHF; DNA: TGTGCCAGCAGTTTTTCCGGTCAGCCCCAGCATTTT
V: TRBV28; D: NA; size: NA; J: TRBJ2-7; CDR3: CASSLFGAYEQYF; DNA: TGTGCCAGCAGTTTATTCGGGGCCTACGAGCAGTACTTC
V: TRBV7-3; D: NA; size: NA; J: TRBJ2-3; CDR3: CASSSSLVALTDTQYF; DNA: TGTGCCAGCAGCTCCTCTTTAGTAGCCCTCACAGATACGCAGTATTTT
V: TRBV11-2; D: NA; size: few; J: TRBJ1-1; CDR3: CASLLGGGTEAFF; DNA: TGTGCCAGCTTGTTGGGGGGGGGCACTGAAGCTTTCTTT
V: TRBV7-9; D: NA; size: few; J: TRBJ2-5; CDR3: CASSSGQETQYF; DNA: TGTGCCAGCAGCTCCGGGCAAGAGACCCAGTACTTC
V: TRBV5-1; D: TRBD2; size: NA; J: TRBJ2-7; CDR3: CASSPIGREGYEQYF; DNA: TGCGCCAGCAGCCCCATAGGGCGGGAGGGGTACGAGCAGTACTTC
V: TRBV28; D: NA; size: NA; J: TRBJ1-4; CDR3: CASSDQGVNEKLFF; DNA: TGTGCCAGCAGTGACCAGGGTGTTAATGAAAAACTGTTTTTT
V: TRBV11-3; D: NA; size: NA; J: TRBJ2-5; CDR3: CASSLGGRLQETQYF; DNA: TGTGCCAGCAGCTTAGGTGGCAGACTTCAAGAGACCCAGTACTTC